This T cell receptor (beta chain) derives from a study of molecular identifiers for immune sequencing clone quantification. Study information: Replicate experiments divided RNA from around 18,000 or 91,000 naive CD8 cells into five parts and sequenced four.

Preparation of naive CD8 libraries involved about 19,000 to 1,100,000 sorted cells and 10%, 30% or 50% RNA. Study outcomes and limitations: Spike-in Jurkat TCR RNA from a single cell reportedly registered among around 1 million naive cells.

This clonotype was observed a few times. Its antigen is not identified. A much larger clone is a single base away; this may be a read error. V was clipped by 1 base and J by 8 bases, with 7 bases between them. The CDR3 is 12 amino acids. Germline lookup yields CDR1 LGHDT and CDR2 YNNKEL (reference sequence). Generation of bulk TCR libraries relied on previously described methods and listed TCR primers. TCRdb fed the PCR reads into MiXCR, producing one record per CDR3 protein. The sample consists of fewer than 45,000 distinct CDR3 sequences, approximately 24% of them appearing once. Input material: naive CD8+ T cells from blood, with Jurkat cell RNA spiked in. The subset denotes: FACS-sorted CD8+CD4-CCR7+CD45RA+ naive T cells. This chain links TRBV3-1 with TRBJ2-3; D gene unclear. The source is a human donor in good health. Some libraries in this study had Jurkat cell RNA spiked in. CDR3 coding DNA: TGTGCCAGCAGCCAAGGGGCAGGTACGCAGTATTTT. Translation: CASSQGAGTQYF.